This record looks at one T cell receptor beta chain sequence and its context. The use of a sample-barcoded 5' primer and a J-beta primer mix characterized a second PCR of roughly 7 to 12 cycles. MiXCR was run by TCRdb on the 5' RACE reads, yielding one entry per CDR3 protein. The sample yields around 520,000 distinct CDR3 sequences, approximately 26% seen once. The individuals who served as donors were healthy Caucasians living in Russia, aged about 6 to 100. This record belongs to a study of blood T cells in healthy people across ages. V lost 5 bases to trimming and J lost 7 bases, with 18 bases between them. There are 14 residues in the CDR3. Germline assignment: CDR1 MNHEY and CDR2 SVGAGI. This same sample was also part of a study on T cells of mothers and their children.

This TCR was sampled from a boy under 10 years old in good health. V is TRBV6-5 and J is TRBJ2-7; D might be TRBD2 (8 bases). The sequencing sample was made of blood. In DNA form, the CDR3 reads TGTGCCAGCAGTCCCCGGGAGGGGGCTGGAGAGCAGTACTTC. Amino acids: CASSPREGAGEQYF.